A selection of T cell receptor beta chains follows, all from one sample in a study of blood T cell repertoires in COVID-19. The table came from immunoSEQ multiplex PCR; TCRdb's copy has only in-frame clones and leaves some out. The data contain about 86,000 clones, more than 60% of them singletons. Sequenced: peripheral blood. All receptors derive from a man in his 70s with acute or convalescent COVID-19. Both conserved end residues are part of each CDR3. Fields, in order: V gene, CDR3 length, J gene, CDR3 protein.

TRBV7-9	16	TRBJ2-1	CASSLISGAAYNEQFF
TRBV18	14	TRBJ2-1	CASSEQGLGNEQFF
TRBV11-2	16	TRBJ1-4	CASSLGGVGGSEKLFF
TRBV18	15	TRBJ2-1	CASSLQGHGYNEQFF
TRBV7-2	15	TRBJ1-5	CASSLDGQGWQPQHF
TRBV5-1	13	TRBJ1-2	CASRETGSPGYTF
TRBV5-8	16	TRBJ2-1	CASSSVLARGYNEQFF
TRBV15	16	TRBJ2-1	CATSRDRDSSYNEQFF
TRBV5-6	14	TRBJ2-1	CASSPGTGLREQFF
TRBV18	15	TRBJ1-5	CASSLQGLGNQPQHF
TRBV28	11	TRBJ1-1	CASSLQVEAFF
TRBV7-2	15	TRBJ2-1	CASRLAGASLNEQFF
TRBV21-1	14	TRBJ1-3	CASSKGDYGNTIYF
TRBV7-8	16	TRBJ1-5	CASSLLQGTGNQPQHF
TRBV18	13	TRBJ2-1	CASSLGVGNEQFF
TRBV11-2	14	TRBJ2-1	CASSLYSGGDEQFF
TRBV12-3/TRBV12-4	12	TRBJ2-1	CASGTGGGEQFF
TRBV6-6	14	TRBJ1-1	CASSPKRDSTEAFF
TRBV12-3/TRBV12-4	12	TRBJ1-2	CASSPGQDGYTF
TRBV29-1	13	TRBJ1-2	CSAWDRSYYGYTF
TRBV7-8	13	TRBJ2-2	CASSLWGAGELFF
TRBV18	14	TRBJ2-5	CASSIRGDQETQYF
TRBV5-1	15	TRBJ1-4	CASSTRQGINEKLFF
TRBV6-6	13	TRBJ2-1	CASISGGRDEQFF
TRBV30	13	TRBJ1-3	CAWCSGVGNTIYF
TRBV3-1/TRBV3-2	15	TRBJ1-6	CASSSIGGGNSPLHF
TRBV6-5	16	TRBJ2-1	CASSSQPGTSHNEQFF
TRBV4-1	16	TRBJ1-1	CASSLKTPLRGTEAFF
TRBV5-8	14	TRBJ1-1	CASRHDRVNTEAFF
TRBV7-6	15	TRBJ2-1	CASSSLAGVRGEQFF
TRBV19	14	TRBJ2-1	CASTASGSYNEQFF
TRBV18	13	TRBJ2-5	CASSQEQEETQYF
TRBV5-1	14	TRBJ1-5	CASSPGGGYQPQHF
TRBV2	14	TRBJ1-2	CASRDGTGSYGYTF
TRBV5-1	14	TRBJ2-7	CASSRITGPYEQYF
TRBV6-1	12	TRBJ2-4	CASSEVGHRQYF
TRBV6-6	15	TRBJ1-2	CASSLSPKGASGYTF
TRBV12-3/TRBV12-4	13	TRBJ1-2	CASSVTHNYGYTF
TRBV5-1	15	TRBJ2-1	CASSEGTVSYNEQFF
TRBV7-9	16	TRBJ2-7	CASSRWTGDNLYEQYF
TRBV3-1/TRBV3-2	14	TRBJ1-1	CASSQGGMNTEAFF
TRBV4-2	17	TRBJ2-1	CASSQAPLAGNYNEQFF
TRBV7-2	16	TRBJ1-5	CASSSDRFYSNQPQHF
TRBV5-1	14	TRBJ2-7	CASSLGPTGSEQYF
TRBV6-6	13	TRBJ2-1	CASSPYVYNEQFF
TRBV20-1	11	TRBJ1-1	CSAPSDTEAFF